This record looks at one T cell receptor (beta chain) sequence and its context. This clonotype was recorded many times. The specificity of this receptor is unknown. Base qualities are not recorded, but no much larger clone differs from it by a single base. Sequencer: Illumina HiSeq 1500. The public reads were reanalyzed by TCRdb: fastp trimming at Q25, MiXCR alignment, in-frame beta chains only. Duplicate CDR3 protein sequences are folded into a single record with the most common DNA and genes. The table for this sample lists about 150,000 distinct CDR3 sequences; roughly a quarter of them were counted only once. The top ten hold 9.5% to 13% of the sample. The data were obtained in a study of T cell repertoires in cytomegalovirus infection (dated by TCRdb to between 2017 and 2020). Background for the entire study: Donor HLA type was relevant to the analysis, as public TCR beta signatures indicated carriage of CMV infection together with the matching HLA type.

General findings and caveats noted by the study authors: In both this cohort and an independent cohort of 350 to 400 donors, the cumulative frequency of public TCR beta family members distinguished carriers of CMV infection plus the relevant HLA type. The ex vivo response was dominated by HLA-C-restricted CMV-specific TCR beta clonotypes, and the single most frequent clonotype in two of eight donors was supplied by these HLA-C-restricted clonotypes.

CDR1 is given as LNHNV and CDR2 as YYDKDF, both from the germline V gene (reference sequence). Trimming leaves V shorter by 1 base and J shorter by 5 bases, with the junction holding 5 bases beyond the gene matches. The CDR3, from cysteine to phenylalanine, totals 16 residues. Solely the CDR3 DNA is kept, with 48 bases framed from the first base. The sequence joins TRBV15 to TRBJ1-5, and 10 junctional nucleotides match TRBD1. The specimen sequenced was PBMCs. The TCR originated in a human donor in good health (CMV status not recorded). Some clones in this sample may be carry-over from other donors' samples. The nucleotide sequence is TGTGCCACCAGCAGAGTCGGGACAGGGGTGGATCAGCCCCAGCATTTT. Its protein is CATSRVGTGVDQPQHF.